This T cell receptor (beta chain) was sequenced for a study of T-cell memory formation after mild COVID-19 (dated by TCRdb to the early 2020s). Regarding the research as a whole: TCR sequence clusters from the two donors were largely donor specific. In a couple of donors, T-cell clones that expanded and contracted after mild COVID-19 were tracked by sequencing TCRalpha and TCRbeta repertoires over time. Two young, previously healthy adult volunteers made up the cohort, one male and one female.

Ficoll-Paque density gradient centrifugation was the method used to isolate PBMCs. These reads were obtained on an Illumina NovaSeq 6000. TCRalpha and TCRbeta cDNA libraries were constructed by 5'RACE with constant-segment primers, with sample barcodes and unique molecular identifiers being introduced. Trizol reagent was used to extract RNA from every sample. Library amplification was performed in two PCR steps, and a second sample barcode and Illumina TruSeq adapters were introduced in the second step. The libraries were sequenced on an Illumina NovaSeq using 2 x 150 bp paired-end reads. On the authors' methods: With migec v1.2.7, reads were demultiplexed and then collapsed into UMI-guided consensus sequences. With mixcr v2.1.11, UMI consensuses were aligned to TRA and TRB V and J templates and assembled into clonotypes. Expanded or contracted clonotypes were those called significant by both edgeR and NoisET, with noise models trained on biological replicates. For edgeR calls, a false discovery rate-adjusted p below 0.01 and a log2 fold-change threshold of 1 were applied. As an exploratory analysis of dynamics, max-normalized trajectories of the 1000 most abundant clonotypes were examined with PCA combined with hierarchical clustering. Each responding clone was given a CD4 or CD8 phenotype based on the CD4+ and CD8+ repertoires, which had been sequenced separately. Starting from the raw public reads, TCRdb applied fastp trimming at Q25, assembled clones with MiXCR and retained in-frame beta chains. All rows with the same CDR3 protein become a single entry with the most common DNA and genes. Here the V and J calls rest on TCRdb's processing, not on the authors' analysis. The sample table contains around 200,000 distinct CDR3 sequences; only one count was recorded for roughly 10% of them. Clones ranked in the top ten supply roughly 3% of the sample.

A note on this clonotype: Its antigen specificity is not known. Per-base qualities were not stored, and no clone one base away is much larger.

The paper's findings and limits, for the study overall: The detection of some responding clones in pre-infection memory suggests that pre-existing cross-reactive memory T cells joined the SARS-CoV-2 response. The study included only a couple of mild cases, and larger cohorts that include severe cases with pre-infection samples were judged to be necessary. Balanced CD4/CD8 phenotypes were observed for clones contracting from day 15 to 85, whereas a bias towards CD4+ was observed for a second wave of clones expanding from day 15 to 37. Contracting CD4+ clones turned up mainly in the CM and EM memory subsets, whereas EMRA was where CD8+ clones were enriched. Whether the second-wave clones peaking on day 37 were SARS-CoV-2 specific was not confirmed.

V is cut back by 6 bases and J by 7 bases, with 5 bases in the junction unmatched. Taken from the germline V gene, the CDR1 and CDR2 loops are MGHDK and SYGVNS. Inclusive of the bounding cysteine and phenylalanine, the CDR3 is 13 residues long. Only the CDR3 part of the read is kept: 39 bases, read in frame from the first base. Recombination linked TRBV25-1 to TRBJ1-4; the junction holds 7 bases that match TRBD1. Specimen: PBMCs or a T cell subset sorted from them (not recorded which). This TCR was recovered from a man in his late teens or twenties who had mild COVID-19 (a few samples of this study predate the infection). The sample titles of this study are shuffled in the database, so cell type and time point are left out; the donor was told from shared clones. DNA sequence: TGTGCCAGCAGGGGACAGTCTGCTGAAAAACTGTTTTTT. Its protein product is CASRGQSAEKLFF.